This T cell receptor beta chain was sequenced in a study of T cells in narcolepsy. Turning to the study itself: Healthy controls were enrolled alongside patients with narcolepsy type 1 or type 2. Whole-study findings and limits: Autoreactive clonotypes reportedly recurred in blood of same and different patients, not controls. Autoreactive HCRT-specific and TRIB2-specific clonotypes were marked in same-patient CSF-versus-blood CD4+ comparisons.

Profiled with immunoSEQ multiplex PCR; TCRdb holds only in-frame clones, not every one. This sample carries approximately 25,000 clones, roughly 86% of them seen once, and the ten largest clones take roughly 1.1%. For this clone: Antigen specificity is unknown.

Trimming cost V 3 bases and J 0 bases, with 12 bases left between them. There are 16 residues in the CDR3. Germline-derived CDR1 and CDR2 are LNHDA and SQIVND (reference sequence). This sequence originates from a human donor with narcolepsy. The sequencing input was CD45RA- memory CD4+ T cells from PBMCs. The V call is TRBV19, the J call TRBJ1-3; D is uncertain. The chain's CDR3 is CASSITVRSSGNTIYF. Here the CDR3 DNA reads TGTGCCAGTAGTATCACCGTCAGGAGCTCTGGAAACACCATATATTTT.